The sequence of this T cell receptor (beta chain) was determined in a study of T cell repertoires in cytomegalovirus infection. V lost 5 bases and J lost 4, with 11 bases in between. Germline V gene sequence: CDR1 LNHDA, CDR2 SQIVND (reference sequence). This CDR3 contains 13 residues. Notes on this clonotype: The antigen is unknown.

TCRdb processed the reads anew with MiXCR; each CDR3 protein has one entry. The table records over 120,000 distinct CDR3 sequences, 30% to 40% of them present only once. This clonotype was sampled from a human donor in good health (CMV status not recorded). Some clones in this sample may be carry-over from other donors' samples. J is TRBJ1-2 and V is TRBV19; D may be TRBD1 (5 bases). The specimen was CD8+ T cells from cultured PBMCs, collected from culture after CMV antigen stimulation. The CDR3 DNA follows: TGTGCCAGTAGTTTTTCCGGGGGCTATGGCTACACCTTC. Translating gives CASSFSGGYGYTF.